Listed below are T cell receptor beta chains from one sample, sequenced in a study of cytomegalovirus exposure and HLA in healthy donors. Libraries were prepared by immunoSEQ multiplex PCR; TCRdb keeps only in-frame clonotypes and omits some of them. The profile covers around 120,000 clones, with under 85% appearing a single time and over 1.5% taken by the ten largest. The source material was PBMCs. These receptors were collected from a young woman in good health and CMV-seronegative. Both conserved end residues are part of each CDR3. The D gene is left open where the match is weak. The size entry is marked missing in some rows and otherwise reads once, few, many or a size class.

J	D	size	V	DNA	CDR3
TRBJ1-2	TRBD1	.	TRBV19	TGTGCCAGTGGCAAGGTGACAGGGTTCAAAGGCTACACCTTC	CASGKVTGFKGYTF
TRBJ1-5	TRBD1	.	TRBV27	TGTGCCAGCAGTGCCTCAGGGGGCGTCAATCAGCCCCAGCATTTT	CASSASGGVNQPQHF
TRBJ2-7	.	.	TRBV10-1	TGCGCCAGCAGTGGGGCCGATTCCTACGAGCAGTACTTC	CASSGADSYEQYF
TRBJ1-3	.	.	TRBV2	TGTGGCAGCAGTGGACAGCCAAACTCTGGAAACACCATATATTTT	CGSSGQPNSGNTIYF
TRBJ2-5	TRBD2	few	TRBV2	TGTGCCAGCAGGATAACTAGCGGGGGGGCCGGGCAACAGTACTTC	CASRITSGGAGQQYF
TRBJ1-1	.	.	TRBV30	TGTGCCTGGAGCGTCCCCAGGCAGGGGAGAACTGAAGCTTTCTTT	CAWSVPRQGRTEAFF
TRBJ1-2	TRBD1	.	TRBV5-8	TGTGCCAGCAGCTCCATCAACAGGGGTCCTGGCTACACCTTC	CASSSINRGPGYTF
TRBJ1-1	.	few	TRBV19	TGTGCCAGTAGTAATGGAGGGCGAGCTGAAGCTTTCTTT	CASSNGGRAEAFF
TRBJ2-7	TRBD2	.	TRBV19	TGTGCCAGTAGTCGGACTAGTGGCTACGAGCAGTACTTC	CASSRTSGYEQYF
TRBJ2-2	TRBD2	few	TRBV27	TGTGCCAGCAGGATAACGGGGGGTTCCGGGGAGCTGTTTTTT	CASRITGGSGELFF
TRBJ1-3	.	.	TRBV9	TGTGCCAGCAGCGTAGGACAGCCGCTCTCTGGAAACACCATATATTTT	CASSVGQPLSGNTIYF
TRBJ2-7	.	.	TRBV21-1	TGTGCCAGCAGCAAAGATGCGGCGGGGTTTCTCCCTCCCTACGAGCAGTACTTC	CASSKDAAGFLPPYEQYF
TRBJ2-2	TRBD1	.	TRBV2	TGTGCCAGCAGACTGACAGGGGTTAACACCGGGGAGCTGTTTTTT	CASRLTGVNTGELFF
TRBJ1-1	TRBD1	.	TRBV30	TGTGCCTGGAGAGACAGGGGGCGCGAGCCTGAAGCTTTCTTT	CAWRDRGREPEAFF